This T cell receptor beta chain was identified during a study of cytomegalovirus exposure and HLA in healthy donors. Findings of the study overall: Among immune exposure information, only CMV serostatus was available.

As to this clone: Its target is not known.

In germline, CDR1 is SGHDT, CDR2 YYEEEE. The length of the CDR3 is 15 residues. Trimming removed 0 bases from V and 4 bases from J, with 13 bases in between. PCR was performed using 60 Vbeta and 13 Jbeta primers. The table came from immunoSEQ multiplex PCR; TCRdb's copy has only in-frame clones and leaves some out. Of 100,000 or so clones listed, 75% to 90% were seen once; the top ten hold 2.5% to 3%. Source material: PBMCs. The TCR was taken from a man aged 40-49 years in good health and CMV-seronegative. The chain combines TRBV5-6 with TRBJ1-1; D ambiguous. Here the CDR3 reads CASSLVPDRSTEAFF. CDR3 nucleotides: TGTGCCAGCAGCTTGGTGCCTGACCGGAGCACTGAAGCTTTCTTT.